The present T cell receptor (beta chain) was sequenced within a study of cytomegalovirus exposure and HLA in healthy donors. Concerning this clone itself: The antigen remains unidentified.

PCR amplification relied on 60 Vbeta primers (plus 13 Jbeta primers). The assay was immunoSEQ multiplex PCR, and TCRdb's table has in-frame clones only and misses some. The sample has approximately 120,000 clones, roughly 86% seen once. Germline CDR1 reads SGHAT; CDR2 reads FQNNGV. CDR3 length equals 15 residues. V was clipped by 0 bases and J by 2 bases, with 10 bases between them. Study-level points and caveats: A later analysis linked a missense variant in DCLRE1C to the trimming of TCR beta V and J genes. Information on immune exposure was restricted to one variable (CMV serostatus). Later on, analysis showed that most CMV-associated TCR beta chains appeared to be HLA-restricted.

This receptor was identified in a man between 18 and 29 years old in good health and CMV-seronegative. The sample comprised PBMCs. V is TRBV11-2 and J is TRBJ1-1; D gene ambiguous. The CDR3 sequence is CASSLEVAVNTEAFF. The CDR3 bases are TGTGCCAGCAGCTTAGAGGTCGCAGTTAACACTGAAGCTTTCTTT.